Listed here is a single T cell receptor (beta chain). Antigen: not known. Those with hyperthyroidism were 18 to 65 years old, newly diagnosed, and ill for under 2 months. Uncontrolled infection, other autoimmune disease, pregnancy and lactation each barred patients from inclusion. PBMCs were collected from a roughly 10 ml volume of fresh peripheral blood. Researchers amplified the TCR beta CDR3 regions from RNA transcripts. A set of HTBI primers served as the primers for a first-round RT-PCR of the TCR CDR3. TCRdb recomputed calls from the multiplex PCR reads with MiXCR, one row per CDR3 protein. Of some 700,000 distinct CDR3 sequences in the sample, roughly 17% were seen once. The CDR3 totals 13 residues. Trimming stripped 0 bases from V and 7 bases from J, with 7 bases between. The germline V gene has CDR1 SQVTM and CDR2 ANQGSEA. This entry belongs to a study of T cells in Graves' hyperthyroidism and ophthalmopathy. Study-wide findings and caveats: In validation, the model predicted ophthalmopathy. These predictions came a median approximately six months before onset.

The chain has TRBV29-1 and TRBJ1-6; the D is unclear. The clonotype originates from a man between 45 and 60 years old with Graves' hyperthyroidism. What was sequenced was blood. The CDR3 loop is CSVEESSNSPLHF. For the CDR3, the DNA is TGCAGCGTTGAAGAGTCGAGCAATTCACCCCTCCACTTT. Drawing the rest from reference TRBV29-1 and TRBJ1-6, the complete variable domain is SAVISQKPSRDICQRGTSLTIQCQVDSQVTMMFWYRQQPGQSLTLIATANQGSEATYESGFVIDKFPISRPNLTFSTLTVSNMSPEDSSIYLCSVEESSNSPLHFGNGTRLTVT.